This T cell receptor (beta chain) was observed in a study of human T cells and chemical hapten exposure. MiXCR was run by TCRdb on the RACE reads, yielding one entry per CDR3 protein. This sample carries about 93,000 distinct CDR3 sequences, approximately 9% of them seen once, and the ten largest clones take 2.5% to 3%. Germline assignment: CDR1 SGDLS and CDR2 YYNGEE. Trimming removed 3 bases at V and 6 bases at J, with 15 bases between. CDR3 length: 15 amino acids. As for time point: healthy volunteer bleed at 2 weeks. Total RNA was isolated from unfractionated whole blood. This sequence originates from a female donor in good health. Some clones in this sample may be carry-over from other donors' samples. The chain links TRBV9 to TRBJ2-2; D assignment may be TRBD1 or TRBD2 (5 bases each). The sequenced sample consisted of whole blood. CDR3 protein: CASSANNGDPGELFF. CDR3 coding DNA: TGTGCCAGCAGCGCCAACAATGGGGACCCCGGGGAGCTGTTTTTT.